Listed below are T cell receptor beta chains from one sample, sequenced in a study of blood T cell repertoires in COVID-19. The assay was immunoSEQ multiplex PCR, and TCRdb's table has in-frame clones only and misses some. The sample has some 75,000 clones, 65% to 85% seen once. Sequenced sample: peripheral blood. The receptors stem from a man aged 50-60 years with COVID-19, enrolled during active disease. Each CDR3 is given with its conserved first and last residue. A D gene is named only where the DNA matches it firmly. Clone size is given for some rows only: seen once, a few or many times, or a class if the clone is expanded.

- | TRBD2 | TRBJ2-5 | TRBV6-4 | CASSDSPGTSGQETQYF | TGTGCCAGCAGTGACTCTCCCGGGACTAGCGGGCAAGAGACCCAGTACTTC
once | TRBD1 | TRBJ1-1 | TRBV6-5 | CASTLDRGSTEAFF | TGTGCCAGCACCTTGGACAGGGGGAGCACTGAAGCTTTCTTT
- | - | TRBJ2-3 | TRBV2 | CASSDRNTDTQYF | TGTGCCAGCAGTGACAGGAACACAGATACGCAGTATTTT
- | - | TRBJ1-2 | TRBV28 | CASGGVYGYTF | TGTGCCAGCGGGGGGGTCTATGGCTACACCTTC
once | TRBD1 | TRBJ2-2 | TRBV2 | CASGLGQPNTGELFF | TGTGCCAGCGGCCTGGGACAGCCAAACACCGGGGAGCTGTTTTTT
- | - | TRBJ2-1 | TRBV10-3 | CAISEFSGTYNEQFF | TGTGCCATCAGTGAGTTTAGCGGAACCTACAATGAGCAGTTCTTC
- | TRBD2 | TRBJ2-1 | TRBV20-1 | CSGEAGGEQFF | TGCAGTGGGGAGGCGGGGGGTGAGCAGTTCTTC
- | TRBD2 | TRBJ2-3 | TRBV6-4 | CASSDPGLAEESTDTQYF | TGTGCCAGCAGTGACCCCGGACTAGCGGAGGAGTCCACAGATACGCAGTATTTT
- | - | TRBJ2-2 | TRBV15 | CATSVRGSNTGELFF | TGTGCCACTTCCGTTCGGGGATCGAACACCGGGGAGCTGTTTTTT
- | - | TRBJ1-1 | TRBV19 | CASSLGHGEGEAFF | TGTGCCAGTAGTCTCGGCCACGGGGAGGGCGAAGCTTTCTTT
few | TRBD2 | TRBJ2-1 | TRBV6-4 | CASSEFGLAGGNEQFF | TGTGCCAGCAGTGAGTTTGGACTAGCGGGAGGCAATGAGCAGTTCTTC
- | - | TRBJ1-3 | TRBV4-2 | CASSQVKGHTIYF | TGTGCCAGCAGCCAAGTTAAGGGGCACACCATATATTTT
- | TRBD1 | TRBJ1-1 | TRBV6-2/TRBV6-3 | CASSPGQGAAFF | TGTGCCAGCAGCCCGGGACAGGGGGCAGCTTTCTTT
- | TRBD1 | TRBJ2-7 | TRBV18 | CASSDDRGSEQYF | TGTGCCAGCTCGGATGACAGGGGGAGTGAGCAGTACTTC
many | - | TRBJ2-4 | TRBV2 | CASSERAAKNIQYF | TGTGCCAGCAGTGAACGCGCTGCCAAAAACATTCAGTACTTC
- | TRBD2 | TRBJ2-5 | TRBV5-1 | CASSPGLAGRQETQYF | TGCGCCAGCAGCCCGGGACTAGCGGGTCGCCAAGAGACCCAGTACTTC
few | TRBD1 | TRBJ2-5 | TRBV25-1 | CASSGIRQGNKETQYF | TGTGCCAGCAGTGGAATCCGACAGGGGAATAAAGAGACCCAGTACTTC
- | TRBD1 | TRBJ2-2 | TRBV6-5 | CASIRTGHPGELFF | TGTGCCAGCATACGGACAGGGCACCCCGGGGAGCTGTTTTTT
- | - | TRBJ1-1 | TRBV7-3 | CASSLTPSAEAFF | TGTGCCAGCAGCTTAACCCCGTCGGCTGAAGCTTTCTTT
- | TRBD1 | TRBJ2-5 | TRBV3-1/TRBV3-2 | CASSDRAIEETQYF | TGTGCCAGCAGCGACAGGGCGATAGAAGAGACCCAGTACTTC
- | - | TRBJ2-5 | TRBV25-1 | CASSEPRQETQYF | TGTGCCAGCAGTGAACCGCGACAAGAGACCCAGTACTTC
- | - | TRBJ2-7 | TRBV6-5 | CASSPFGGAGEQYF | TGTGCCAGCAGTCCCTTTGGGGGAGCGGGCGAGCAGTACTTC
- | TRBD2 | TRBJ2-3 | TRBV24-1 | CATRPASGRADTQYF | TGTGCCACTCGGCCCGCAAGCGGGAGGGCAGATACGCAGTATTTT
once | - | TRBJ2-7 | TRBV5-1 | CASSLAVTSIGSSYEQYF | TGCGCCAGCAGCTTGGCTGTTACATCGATCGGGAGTAGCTACGAGCAGTACTTC
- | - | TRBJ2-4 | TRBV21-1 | CASTPLWGLAKNIQYF | TGTGCCAGCACGCCCTTATGGGGGCTAGCCAAAAACATTCAGTACTTC
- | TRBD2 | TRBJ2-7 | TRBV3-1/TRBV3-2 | CASGWGGTSYEQYF | TGTGCCAGCGGATGGGGGGGGACCTCCTACGAGCAGTACTTC
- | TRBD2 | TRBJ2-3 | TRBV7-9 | CASSDLAGADTQYF | TGTGCCAGCAGCGATCTAGCGGGGGCAGATACGCAGTATTTT
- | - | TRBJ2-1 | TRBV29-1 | CSVEPGRTSYNEQFF | TGCAGCGTTGAACCCGGGAGAACCTCCTACAATGAGCAGTTCTTC
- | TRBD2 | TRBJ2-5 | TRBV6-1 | CASSELLREFYETQYF | TGTGCCAGCAGTGAGCTCTTGCGGGAGTTCTATGAGACCCAGTACTTC
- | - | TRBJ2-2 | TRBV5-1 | CASSLGGPTGELFF | TGCGCCAGCAGCTTGGGGGGGCCCACCGGGGAGCTGTTTTTT
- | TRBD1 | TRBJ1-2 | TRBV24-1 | CATIPRTGVRAYGYTF | TGTGCCACCATCCCACGGACAGGGGTACGGGCCTATGGCTACACCTTC
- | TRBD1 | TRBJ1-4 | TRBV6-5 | CASSLTRTGEEKLFF | TGTGCCAGCAGTCTAACCAGGACAGGGGAAGAAAAACTGTTTTTT
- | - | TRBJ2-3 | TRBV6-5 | CASNHRAYTDTQYF | TGTGCCAGCAACCACAGGGCATACACAGATACGCAGTATTTT
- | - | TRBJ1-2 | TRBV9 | CASSEGQDYGYTF | TGTGCCAGCAGCGAGGGGCAGGACTATGGCTACACCTTC
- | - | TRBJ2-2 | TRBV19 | CATSRVETEFGELFF | TGTGCCACCTCTCGGGTCGAGACGGAGTTCGGGGAGCTGTTTTTT
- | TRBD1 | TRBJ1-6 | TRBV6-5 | CASRKTGRNSPLHF | TGTGCCAGCAGGAAGACAGGGAGGAATTCACCCCTCCACTTT
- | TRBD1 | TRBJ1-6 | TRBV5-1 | CASSLGTGIGSPLHF | TGCGCCAGCAGCTTGGGGACAGGGATCGGATCACCCCTCCACTTT
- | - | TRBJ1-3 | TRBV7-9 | CASRLGGAGNTIYF | TGTGCCAGCCGCCTCGGGGGGGCTGGAAACACCATATATTTT
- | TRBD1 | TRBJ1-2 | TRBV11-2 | CASSETGIGYTF | TGTGCCAGCAGCGAGACAGGGATCGGCTACACCTTC
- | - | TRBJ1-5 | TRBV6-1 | CASSERYQGEPQHF | TGTGCCAGCAGTGAACGTTACCAAGGGGAGCCCCAGCATTTT
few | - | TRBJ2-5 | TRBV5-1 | CASSLGGGASQETQYF | TGCGCCAGCAGCTTGGGCGGCGGCGCGTCGCAAGAGACCCAGTACTTC
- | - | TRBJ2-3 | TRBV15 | CATSRDLNTQYF | TGTGCCACCAGCAGAGATTTAAATACGCAGTATTTT